The subject of this entry is one T cell receptor (beta chain). Its antigen target is currently unknown. Within one base of it there is no much larger clone, and no base qualities were kept. The CDR3 covers 18 residues, taking in both the cysteine and the phenylalanine. Kept here is only the CDR3 DNA, which spans 54 bases and is read in frame from base 1. Per the germline V gene, SGHRS is the CDR1 and YFSETQ is the CDR2. V loses 6 bases at its end and J loses 0 bases; junction bases beyond the gene matches: 14. This record belongs to a study of blood T cell repertoires in COVID-19 (dated by TCRdb to the early 2020s). Describing the broader study: Samples covering the acute and convalescent phases of COVID-19 were provided by collaborators in the United States, Italy and Spain. The samples were drawn from two sources: the first 160 participants of the ongoing ImmuneRACE study, and 1,254 subjects contributed by 6 global collaborators. Where available, HLA class I and class II types were obtained from metadata supplied by the sample provider rather than from assay-based typing. Subjects who had been exposed to COVID-19, were actively infected with it, or had recovered from it provided the deeply sampled blood TCRbeta repertoires that made up the dataset. The prospective study material was composed of cDNA or gDNA derived from T cells, B-cell-depleted T cells, or PBMCs. The sample metadata nearly always contained a de-identified subject ID, COVID-19 status, age in years and sex. A freely available public database, intended as a resource for researchers studying the immune response to SARS-CoV-2, is where the repertoires were released. The study at large found these results: Clinical and demographic metadata were provided uncurated, with the amount varying by source and participant.

Collaborating institutions collected whole blood in K2EDTA tubes following their own protocols. For TCRbeta analysis, collaborator samples were shipped as frozen whole blood, as isolated PBMCs, or as DNA extracted from either sample type. TCRbeta CDR3 regions were amplified from genomic DNA by means of the immunoSEQ Assay, a bias-controlled multiplex PCR. Per the original workflow: Within the assay, amplification of reference gene primers was used to estimate how many nucleated cells each sample contained. Sequence reads were collapsed and filtered to measure the absolute abundance of every unique TCRbeta CDR3 rearrangement. For each sample, productive Simpson clonality was calculated as the square root of Simpson's diversity index across productive rearrangements. Entries here come from immuneACCESS through TCRdb and include only in-frame sequences with V and J called. Some clones fail to appear in such tables; in the studies checked, an unresolved V gene covers under half of the shortfall, and the cause of the remainder is unknown. V, J and clone size derive from that table, while D and trimming were established from the DNA sequence. Counted in this sample were just under 60,000 clones; 80% to 90% of them appeared once. The ten largest account for less than 5% of the sample.

This clonotype was obtained from a man aged 55 to 70 with acute or convalescent COVID-19. This chain is built from TRBV5-1 and TRBJ1-5, with TRBD1 matching 8 junction bases. Sequencing was carried out using peripheral blood. The nucleotide sequence is given as TGCGCCAGCACAAATCCAGCGGGACAGGTCCCTAGCAATCAGCCCCAGCATTTT. It translates to CASTNPAGQVPSNQPQHF.